These 22 T cell receptor beta chains came from one sample sequenced in a study of identical twins. TCRdb ran MiXCR on the 5' RACE reads and lists one entry per CDR3 protein. The sample holds about 900,000 distinct CDR3 sequences, 9% to 15% seen once. This sample was shared with a second study, whose subject was yellow fever vaccine responses in identical twins.

The sample taken for sequencing was PBMCs. These receptor sequences come from a woman aged 18-29 years in good health.

This clonotype was seen ten or more times. This chain joins TRBV28 and TRBJ2-1, with 8 positions matching TRBD2. Germline loops: CDR1 MDHEN, CDR2 SYDVKM. This CDR3 contains 14 residues. The V segment lost 3 bases and the J segment 4 bases; nucleotides outside the gene matches: 2. The CDR3 DNA reads TGTGCCAGCAGTTTGCAGCGGGGGTACAATGAGCAGTTCTTC. This encodes CASSLQRGYNEQFF.

The J gene is TRBJ2-5, the V gene TRBV2; D gene unclear. The V and J ends lost 7 bases and 0 bases respectively, with 9 bases between them. The CDR3 covers 13 residues. Germline V CDR1 and CDR2: SNHLY, FYNNEI. The chain's CDR3 is CASKRRNQETQYF. The DNA for the CDR3 is TGTGCCAGCAAGAGGCGGAACCAAGAGACCCAGTACTTC.

A few counts support this clonotype. J is TRBJ1-5 and V is TRBV6-1, with D unclear. The V gene's germline CDR1 is MNHNS and CDR2 SASEGT. With 5 bases removed from V and 2 bases from J, the gap between germline ends came to 19 bases. The CDR3 sequence is 17 residues long. The CDR3: CASSQTRFTVGNQPQHF. CDR3 DNA sequence: TGTGCCAGCAGTCAAACGCGTTTCACCGTCGGCAATCAGCCCCAGCATTTT.

The sample holds many counts of this clonotype. The chain couples TRBV10-3 to TRBJ2-7, with D perhaps TRBD1 (6 bases). The CDR3 sequence is 14 residues long. Trimming removed 3 bases at V and 5 bases at J, with 14 bases between. Germline CDR1 reads ENHRY; CDR2 reads SYGVKD. The CDR3 DNA reads as TGTGCCATCAGTGATATAGTCAGGGGCGACGAGCAGTACTTC. Translation gives CAISDIVRGDEQYF.

The table lists this clonotype with a few counts. The V gene is TRBV7-2, the J gene TRBJ2-1; perhaps D is TRBD1 or TRBD2 (5 bases each). Per germline, CDR1 SGHTA and CDR2 FQGNSA. Between the trimmed V and J ends, which lost 0 bases and 8 bases, there was a span of 8 bases. The CDR3 extends over 13 amino acids. CDR3 amino acids: CASSLARGYEQFF. In nucleotides, the CDR3 is TGTGCCAGCAGCTTAGCGAGGGGTTATGAGCAGTTCTTC.

The chain is built from TRBV25-1 and TRBJ2-5; D tentatively reads TRBD1 or TRBD2 (5 bases each). CDR3 length equals 16 residues. V dropped 1 base and J dropped 0 bases, with 12 bases sitting between them. CDR1 is MGHDK and CDR2 is SYGVNS in the germline V gene. The CDR3, as DNA: TGTGCCAGCAGTGAATGGAGAGGGGCAGACCAAGAGACCCAGTACTTC. It codes for CASSEWRGADQETQYF.

The gene calls are TRBV3-1 and TRBJ2-3, with 14 bases that match TRBD2. Germline V gives CDR1 LGHDT, CDR2 YNNKEL (reference sequence). This CDR3 contains 20 residues. Unmatched junction bases numbered 10, after V lost 1 base and J lost 1 base. CDR3 nucleotide sequence: TGTGCCAGCAGCCAAGCTCCCCCGGGACTAGCGGGGGTCGGCACAGATACGCAGTATTTT. Protein product: CASSQAPPGLAGVGTDTQYF.

In its sample, this clonotype was seen a few times. It may be a read error: a sequence one base away is much more abundant. The chain carries TRBV9 and TRBJ2-2; D is undetermined. The germline V gene has CDR1 SGDLS and CDR2 YYNGEE. Between the trimmed V and J ends, which lost 0 bases and 5 bases, there was a span of 2 bases. The length of the CDR3 is 12 residues. In DNA form, the CDR3 reads TGTGCCAGCAGCGTAGAGACCGGGGAGCTGTTTTTT. This codes for CASSVETGELFF.

The CDR3 nucleotides are TGCGCCAGCAGGACCAGCGGGCAGACCCAGTACTTC. This encodes CASRTSGQTQYF. The chain recombines TRBV10-2 with TRBJ2-5, with D perhaps matching TRBD2 (6 bases). Trimming removed 6 bases from V and 6 bases from J, with 11 bases in between. The germline V gene encodes CDR1 WSHSY and CDR2 SAAADI. CDR3 length: 12 amino acids.

The V call is TRBV20-1, the J call TRBJ2-1; D not resolved. This CDR3 spans 11 amino acids. Trimming took 5 bases from V and 0 from J, leaving 2 bases between them. Germline assignment: CDR1 DFQATT and CDR2 SNEGSKA (reference sequence). CDR3 amino acids: CSAVSYNEQFF. The CDR3 DNA sequence: TGCAGTGCTGTCTCCTACAATGAGCAGTTCTTC.

The chain employs TRBV20-1 and TRBJ2-7, with 8 bases lining up with TRBD1. The CDR3 has 13 residues. CDR1 and CDR2 (germline): DFQATT, SNEGSKA (reference sequence). Unmatched junction bases numbered 6, after V lost 5 bases and J lost 3 bases. The CDR3 is CSALGQGHYEQYV. CDR3 nucleotides: TGCAGTGCTCTCGGACAGGGCCACTACGAGCAGTACGTC.

This clonotype showed up many times. The chain combines TRBV27 with TRBJ2-1, with unresolved D. With 5 bases removed from V and 5 bases from J, the gap between germline ends came to 7 bases. This CDR3 comprises 12 residues. Germline CDR1 and CDR2: MNHEY and SMNVEV (reference sequence). The CDR3 spells CASSPRNNEQFF. The CDR3, as DNA: TGTGCCAGCAGTCCGAGGAACAATGAGCAGTTCTTC.

As concerns this clonotype: One junction end disagrees with the germline gene, perhaps due to a read error. The gene calls are TRBV7-2 and TRBJ1-1; perhaps TRBD1 as D (5 bases). The CDR3 is 13 amino acids. Germline loops: CDR1 SGHTA, CDR2 FQGNSA. The CDR3 here is CASRLDPQGTAFF. In DNA, the CDR3 is TGTGCCAGCAGATTAGATCCCCAGGGAACGGCTTTCTTT.

The sample holds a few counts of this clonotype. J is TRBJ2-5 and V is TRBV12-3 or TRBV12-4, with D possibly called TRBD1 or TRBD2 (5 bases each). This CDR3 is 12 amino acids long. V was pared by 8 bases and J by 5 bases, with 12 bases between. For the CDR3, the DNA is TGTGCCAGCGGGACCCATGGGGAGACCCAGTACTTC. This translates into CASGTHGETQYF.

This clonotype occurred a few times. This chain uses TRBV3-1 with TRBJ1-3; D possibly corresponds to TRBD1 (5 bases). Germline lookup yields CDR1 LGHDT and CDR2 YNNKEL (reference sequence). The CDR3 runs to 14 residues. Between the trimmed V and J ends, which lost 4 bases and 0 bases, there was a span of 7 bases. This chain's CDR3 is CASSRDFSGNTIYF. The CDR3 DNA sequence: TGTGCCAGCAGCCGGGACTTCTCTGGAAACACCATATATTTT.

This clonotype was recorded at least ten times. V is TRBV7-9 and J is TRBJ1-2; D is uncertain. V shed 0 bases and J shed 8 bases, with 10 bases lying between them. Per germline, CDR1 SEHNR and CDR2 FQNEAQ (reference sequence). This CDR3 region has 13 residues. In DNA, the CDR3 is TGTGCCAGCAGCTTAGCTAACTCAGTCGGCTACACCTTC. It yields the protein CASSLANSVGYTF.

This clonotype was observed at least ten times. The rearrangement links TRBV5-1 to TRBJ1-1, with TRBD1 as a possible D gene (6 bases). The germline V gene has CDR1 SGHRS and CDR2 YFSETQ. V was shortened by 0 bases and J by 3 bases, with 21 bases between the two germline ends. There are 18 residues in the CDR3. For the CDR3, the DNA is TGCGCCAGCAGCTTGGCTCTGGATGTGATAGAGGGGGACACTGAAGCTTTCTTT. As protein: CASSLALDVIEGDTEAFF.

V is TRBV24-1 and J is TRBJ1-4; D might be TRBD1 (6 bases). CDR3 size: 17 residues. V lost 2 bases and J 4 bases, leaving 16 bases between the germline ends. Germline V gene data show CDR1 as KGHDR and CDR2 as SFDVKD. CDR3 bases: TGTGCCACCAGTGATTCCAGGACAGCGGGTAATAATGAAAAACTGTTTTTT. Residues: CATSDSRTAGNNEKLFF.

The chain uses TRBV7-9 and TRBJ2-3; TRBD2 agrees at 7 bases. Germline loops: CDR1 SEHNR, CDR2 FQNEAQ (reference sequence). The CDR3 is 17 residues long. J lost 1 base, V lost 0 bases, and 7 bases had no gene match. The CDR3 DNA sequence: TGTGCCAGCAGCTTAGCGTTGACTAGCTCCGGCACAGATACGCAGTATTTT. Translation: CASSLALTSSGTDTQYF.

This clonotype was seen only a few times. V and J are TRBV15 and TRBJ2-5, with D possibly being TRBD1 or TRBD2 (6 bases each). The CDR3 is made up of 16 amino acids. The V gene's germline CDR1 is LNHNV and CDR2 YYDKDF (reference sequence). The germline V and J ends were trimmed by 1 base and 5 bases, with 17 bases remaining between them. CDR3: CATSRGTTGSRETQYF. CDR3 bases: TGTGCCACCAGCAGAGGGACTACAGGGAGTCGGGAGACCCAGTACTTC. Based on the CDR3 plus reference TRBV15 and TRBJ2-5, the full variable domain is DAMVIQNPRYQVTQFGKPVTLSCSQTLNHNVMYWYQQKSSQAPKLLFHYYDKDFNNEADTPDNFQSRRPNTSFCFLDIRSPGLGDTAMYLCATSRGTTGSRETQYFGPGTRLLVL.

The rearrangement uses TRBV10-2 and TRBJ1-4; D is possibly TRBD1 (6 bases). This CDR3 has 14 amino acids. Germline values: CDR1 WSHSY, CDR2 SAAADI. V gave up 6 bases and J gave up 3 bases, with 11 bases separating them. CDR3 DNA: TGCGCCAGCAGAGAACAGGGCTCTAATGAAAAACTGTTTTTT. Translated, it gives CASREQGSNEKLFF.

This clonotype was recorded at least ten times. The chain uses TRBV5-1 and TRBJ2-3; no reliable D call. The V gene's germline CDR1 is SGHRS and CDR2 YFSETQ. The CDR3 runs 11 residues. V was pared by 5 bases and J by 2 bases, with 3 bases between. The CDR3 DNA sequence: TGCGCCAGCAGGGACACAGATACGCAGTATTTT. Translated, it gives CASRDTDTQYF.